In this sample, the clone carrying this T cell receptor beta chain turned up once. Looked up from germline, CDR1 is MNHEY and CDR2 is SMNVEV (reference sequence). Trimming shortened V by 6 bases and J by 1 base, and 9 bases separated the two germline ends. There are 13 residues in the CDR3. Authors' processing steps: The assay estimated nucleated cells by amplifying reference gene primers. Assay: immunoSEQ multiplex PCR; the TCRdb copy retains only in-frame clones and omits some. Clonal size and the V and J genes are those of that table, whereas D and trimming came from the DNA. This table has roughly 240,000 clones, 75% to 90% appearing once. This record comes from a study of blood T cell repertoires in COVID-19. Overall study: Some COVID-19 samples were acute and others convalescent; all came from the United States, Italy and Spain. In each case, the material was cDNA or gDNA derived from T cells, B-cell-depleted T cells, or PBMCs.

Sequences were obtained from peripheral blood. The chain links TRBV27 to TRBJ1-1; perhaps TRBD1 as D (5 bases). This sequence originates from a woman aged 25 to 39 who had recovered from COVID-19. The chain's CDR3 is CASSYTGNTEAFF. The CDR3 bases are TGTGCCAGCAGCTACACAGGGAACACTGAAGCTTTCTTT.